The T cell receptor beta chain under discussion was sequenced for a study of T cells in Graves' hyperthyroidism and ophthalmopathy. Turning to the study itself: Specimen type is peripheral blood, collected at initial diagnosis prior to any treatment. Study results and limitations: Within blood appeared most thyroid clonotypes that had expanded above 0.001.

TCR beta CDR3 regions were amplified from RNA transcripts. TCR CDR3 regions were first amplified by RT-PCR with HTBI primers. TCRdb processed the multiplex PCR reads anew with MiXCR; each CDR3 protein has one entry. The sample includes about 720,000 distinct CDR3 sequences, less than 20% seen only once; the top ten take around 8.1%. The CDR3 has 16 residues. V lost 10 bases to trimming and J lost 0 bases; unmatched junction nucleotides: 13. Germline CDR1 and CDR2: SNHLY and FYNNEI. A note on this clonotype: The target antigen is unknown. Just one base apart from a much larger clone, this may be a read error. The CDR3 end shows no conserved phenylalanine or tryptophan, and so a read error is likely.

Sequenced sample: blood. J is TRBJ2-3 and V is TRBV2; 7 positions agree with TRBD2. The sequence was collected from a man aged 18 to 35 with Graves' hyperthyroidism. CDR3 coding DNA: TGTGCCAAGTGGGCTAGCGGAGATCCTAGCACAGATACGCAGTATCTT. Protein product: CAKWASGDPSTDTQYL.